The rows below give T cell receptor beta chains drawn from one sample of a study of T cell responses to AZD1222 COVID-19 vaccine. Assay used: immunoSEQ multiplex PCR; TCRdb lists only in-frame clones, some missing. This table has about 130,000 clones, just under 95% appearing once. The sequencing used peripheral blood, collected 28 days after the second AZD1222 dose. Receptor source: an adult who received the AZD1222 COVID-19 vaccine. Both conserved end residues are part of each CDR3. The D gene is left open where the match is weak. Rows give clone size only sometimes, using once, few, many, or a class for an expanded clone.

CDR3 length: 13; J gene: TRBJ1-6; D gene: .; V gene: TRBV19; clone size: .; CDR3 DNA: TGTGCCAGTAAAGACAGCGTAAATTCACCCCTCCACTTT; CDR3 protein: CASKDSVNSPLHF
CDR3 length: 15; J gene: TRBJ1-4; D gene: .; V gene: TRBV5-8; clone size: .; CDR3 DNA: TGTGCCAGCACCCTGGGGAGACACTTGAATGAAAAACTGTTTTTT; CDR3 protein: CASTLGRHLNEKLFF
CDR3 length: 14; J gene: TRBJ2-7; D gene: TRBD1; V gene: TRBV4-3; clone size: .; CDR3 DNA: TGCGCCAGCAGCCTTTCACAGGGGGACTACGAGCAGTACTTC; CDR3 protein: CASSLSQGDYEQYF
CDR3 length: 14; J gene: TRBJ2-1; D gene: TRBD2; V gene: TRBV7-9; clone size: .; CDR3 DNA: TGTGCCAGCAGCTTAGGGACTAGTCCCAATGAGCAGTTCTTC; CDR3 protein: CASSLGTSPNEQFF
CDR3 length: 18; J gene: TRBJ1-3; D gene: .; V gene: TRBV4-3; clone size: .; CDR3 DNA: TGCGCCAGCAGCCAGGTGACAGCCGGTCGTGTCTCTGGAAACACCATATATTTT; CDR3 protein: CASSQVTAGRVSGNTIYF
CDR3 length: 14; J gene: TRBJ2-7; D gene: .; V gene: TRBV6-2/TRBV6-3; clone size: once; CDR3 DNA: TGTGCCAGCAGTCTACTGAGGTCCAGCCCCGAGCAGTACTTC; CDR3 protein: CASSLLRSSPEQYF
CDR3 length: 13; J gene: TRBJ1-4; D gene: .; V gene: TRBV5-1; clone size: .; CDR3 DNA: TGCGCCAGCAGCTTGGGGGTACAGGAAAAACTGTTTTTT; CDR3 protein: CASSLGVQEKLFF
CDR3 length: 15; J gene: TRBJ1-1; D gene: .; V gene: TRBV4-3; clone size: .; CDR3 DNA: TGCGCCAGCAGCCAGGCCGACAGGTCGAACACTGAAGCTTTCTTT; CDR3 protein: CASSQADRSNTEAFF
CDR3 length: 14; J gene: TRBJ1-1; D gene: TRBD1; V gene: TRBV5-6; clone size: .; CDR3 DNA: TGTGCCAGCAGTTTAGACAGGGCAAGGGCTGAAGCTTTCTTT; CDR3 protein: CASSLDRARAEAFF
CDR3 length: 14; J gene: TRBJ1-1; D gene: TRBD1; V gene: TRBV3-1/TRBV3-2; clone size: .; CDR3 DNA: TGTGCCAGCAGTAGCAACAGGGGGCAGACTGAAGCTTTCTTT; CDR3 protein: CASSSNRGQTEAFF
CDR3 length: 15; J gene: TRBJ1-1; D gene: .; V gene: TRBV9; clone size: .; CDR3 DNA: TGTGCCAGCAGCGTTTCCGGGACGGGTGGGCCTGAAGCTTTCTTT; CDR3 protein: CASSVSGTGGPEAFF
CDR3 length: 12; J gene: TRBJ2-5; D gene: .; V gene: TRBV30; clone size: .; CDR3 DNA: TGTGCCTGGAGGGGGGGCAGCGAGACCCAGTACTTC; CDR3 protein: CAWRGGSETQYF
CDR3 length: 13; J gene: TRBJ1-2; D gene: TRBD1; V gene: TRBV19; clone size: .; CDR3 DNA: TGTGCCAGTAGTCGGACAGGCGGCTATGGCTACACCTTC; CDR3 protein: CASSRTGGYGYTF
CDR3 length: 15; J gene: TRBJ2-5; D gene: TRBD2; V gene: TRBV7-3; clone size: .; CDR3 DNA: TGTGCCAGCAGCTTAATGGCGGGAGCGCAAGAGACCCAGTACTTC; CDR3 protein: CASSLMAGAQETQYF
CDR3 length: 13; J gene: TRBJ1-6; D gene: .; V gene: TRBV30; clone size: .; CDR3 DNA: TGTGCCTGGGGAGATACGGGGAATTCACCCCTCCACTTT; CDR3 protein: CAWGDTGNSPLHF
CDR3 length: 14; J gene: TRBJ1-5; D gene: .; V gene: TRBV7-8; clone size: .; CDR3 DNA: TGTGCCAGCAGCCGAGTCCCGGGACAACAGCCCCAGCATTTT; CDR3 protein: CASSRVPGQQPQHF
CDR3 length: 15; J gene: TRBJ2-5; D gene: TRBD2; V gene: TRBV19; clone size: few; CDR3 DNA: TGTGCCAGTAGGGCTAGCGGGAGGTCCCAAGAGACCCAGTACTTC; CDR3 protein: CASRASGRSQETQYF
CDR3 length: 13; J gene: TRBJ1-5; D gene: .; V gene: TRBV11-3; clone size: .; CDR3 DNA: TGTGCCAGCAGCTTAAGGGGCAATCAGCCCCAGCATTTT; CDR3 protein: CASSLRGNQPQHF
CDR3 length: 15; J gene: TRBJ2-1; D gene: TRBD1; V gene: TRBV19; clone size: .; CDR3 DNA: TGTGCCAGTAGTATATTGGGACAGCTCTACAATGAGCAGTTCTTC; CDR3 protein: CASSILGQLYNEQFF
CDR3 length: 19; J gene: TRBJ2-1; D gene: TRBD2; V gene: TRBV4-2; clone size: .; CDR3 DNA: TGTGCCAGCAGCCGGGGACTAGCGGGGGAATTTAGCTCCTACAATGAGCAGTTCTTC; CDR3 protein: CASSRGLAGEFSSYNEQFF
CDR3 length: 17; J gene: TRBJ2-3; D gene: TRBD2; V gene: TRBV3-1/TRBV3-2; clone size: .; CDR3 DNA: TGTGCCAGCAGCCGATCCCCAAGCGGGGGGGGCACAGATACGCAGTATTTT; CDR3 protein: CASSRSPSGGGTDTQYF
CDR3 length: 15; J gene: TRBJ2-5; D gene: .; V gene: TRBV21-1; clone size: .; CDR3 DNA: TGTGCCAGCAGCCCCTTGGACAGGGGGGGGGAGACCCAGTACTTC; CDR3 protein: CASSPLDRGGETQYF
CDR3 length: 16; J gene: TRBJ2-5; D gene: TRBD1; V gene: TRBV5-1; clone size: .; CDR3 DNA: TGCGCCAGCAGCCCCGCAGTGGGGGACAGACAAGAGACCCAGTACTTC; CDR3 protein: CASSPAVGDRQETQYF
CDR3 length: 14; J gene: TRBJ2-3; D gene: TRBD2; V gene: TRBV19; clone size: once; CDR3 DNA: TGTGCCAGTACCGGACTAGCGGGGAGAGATACGCAGTATTTT; CDR3 protein: CASTGLAGRDTQYF
CDR3 length: 16; J gene: TRBJ2-7; D gene: TRBD2; V gene: TRBV27; clone size: .; CDR3 DNA: TGTGCCAGCAGCCCCTCCACGACTAGCGGGAGGTACGAGCAGTACTTC; CDR3 protein: CASSPSTTSGRYEQYF
CDR3 length: 17; J gene: TRBJ1-2; D gene: TRBD1; V gene: TRBV9; clone size: .; CDR3 DNA: TGTGCCAGCAGCCCCCGGGACAGGGGGAGATCTAACTATGGCTACACCTTC; CDR3 protein: CASSPRDRGRSNYGYTF
CDR3 length: 17; J gene: TRBJ2-7; D gene: .; V gene: TRBV24-1; clone size: .; CDR3 DNA: TGTGCCACCAGTGATCCGGGGGTGAGGGGGGGCTCCTACGAGCAGTACTTC; CDR3 protein: CATSDPGVRGGSYEQYF
CDR3 length: 16; J gene: TRBJ1-5; D gene: .; V gene: TRBV28; clone size: .; CDR3 DNA: TGTGCCACCTTACGGTCTTCGTCGGGAAGCAATCAGCCCCAGCATTTT; CDR3 protein: CATLRSSSGSNQPQHF
CDR3 length: 15; J gene: TRBJ2-1; D gene: TRBD1; V gene: TRBV15; clone size: .; CDR3 DNA: TGTGCCACCAGCGACGACAGGGGGGGATACAATGAGCAGTTCTTC; CDR3 protein: CATSDDRGGYNEQFF
CDR3 length: 14; J gene: TRBJ1-3; D gene: .; V gene: TRBV11-2; clone size: .; CDR3 DNA: TGTGCCAGCGGACTTCTTGAGGGCGGAAACACCATATATTTT; CDR3 protein: CASGLLEGGNTIYF
CDR3 length: 17; J gene: TRBJ2-7; D gene: TRBD2; V gene: TRBV4-2; clone size: once; CDR3 DNA: TGTGCCAGCAGACCGTTAGGGACTAGCGGGAGATCCTACGAGCAGTACTTC; CDR3 protein: CASRPLGTSGRSYEQYF
CDR3 length: 15; J gene: TRBJ1-2; D gene: .; V gene: TRBV9; clone size: .; CDR3 DNA: TGTGCCAGCAGCGTAGCCCCCGGAGGGGACTATGGCTACACCTTC; CDR3 protein: CASSVAPGGDYGYTF
CDR3 length: 15; J gene: TRBJ1-2; D gene: .; V gene: TRBV24-1; clone size: few; CDR3 DNA: TGTGCCACCAGTGGTCGAGGCTCTATCTATCACGGCTACACCTTC; CDR3 protein: CATSGRGSIYHGYTF
CDR3 length: 13; J gene: TRBJ2-7; D gene: .; V gene: TRBV12-3/TRBV12-4; clone size: .; CDR3 DNA: TGTGCCAGCAGTGGGACGGTTCGCAACGAGCAGTACTTC; CDR3 protein: CASSGTVRNEQYF
CDR3 length: 14; J gene: TRBJ2-1; D gene: .; V gene: TRBV27; clone size: .; CDR3 DNA: TGTGCCAGCAGTTACGAGACAGCATACAATGAGCAGTTCTTC; CDR3 protein: CASSYETAYNEQFF
CDR3 length: 15; J gene: TRBJ2-5; D gene: .; V gene: TRBV28; clone size: few; CDR3 DNA: TGTGCCAGCAGTTTTACAGGGGCGGGGAGGGAGACCCAGTACTTC; CDR3 protein: CASSFTGAGRETQYF
CDR3 length: 15; J gene: TRBJ2-2; D gene: .; V gene: TRBV7-9; clone size: .; CDR3 DNA: TGTGCCAGCAGCCGATCCGGGACAACCACCGGGGAGCTGTTTTTT; CDR3 protein: CASSRSGTTTGELFF
CDR3 length: 13; J gene: TRBJ1-5; D gene: .; V gene: TRBV27; clone size: .; CDR3 DNA: TGTGCCAGCAGCCCGGGGCCTCAAAGGCCCCAGCATTTT; CDR3 protein: CASSPGPQRPQHF
CDR3 length: 15; J gene: TRBJ1-5; D gene: TRBD1; V gene: TRBV13; clone size: .; CDR3 DNA: TGTGCCAGCAGCTCACAGGGGGCGCCGGGACAGCCCCAGCATTTT; CDR3 protein: CASSSQGAPGQPQHF